This is a list of T cell receptor beta chains from one sample in a study of blood T cells in healthy people across ages. TCRdb re-called the 5' RACE reads with MiXCR, one entry per CDR3 protein. The sample carries about 670,000 distinct CDR3 sequences, 40% to 50% recorded once. Sequencing was performed on blood. Receptor source: a man older than 75 in good health. The CDR3 runs from the conserved cysteine through the conserved F or W. The order of the fields is V gene, J gene, CDR3 protein.

V gene: TRBV20-1; J gene: TRBJ2-7; CDR3 protein: CSARDVMTSGGYEQYF
V gene: TRBV7-2; J gene: TRBJ2-7; CDR3 protein: CADSLGRGRGSPYEQYF
V gene: TRBV15; J gene: TRBJ2-3; CDR3 protein: CATSSQAGGSTDTQYF
V gene: TRBV20-1; J gene: TRBJ2-4; CDR3 protein: CSALGPTLAKNIQYF
V gene: TRBV12-3/TRBV12-4; J gene: TRBJ2-5; CDR3 protein: CASSGAQAETQYF
V gene: TRBV2; J gene: TRBJ1-5; CDR3 protein: CASRRTVVSNQPQHF
V gene: TRBV6-1; J gene: TRBJ2-7; CDR3 protein: CASSERLLGEQYF
V gene: TRBV7-2; J gene: TRBJ2-1; CDR3 protein: CASSSNTGSREQFF
V gene: TRBV9; J gene: TRBJ2-6; CDR3 protein: CASSATGSGANVLTF
V gene: TRBV7-2; J gene: TRBJ2-2; CDR3 protein: CASSSDRVGTGELFF